This is a list of T cell receptor beta chains from one sample in a study of shared clonotypes between healthy human individuals. Data came from immunoSEQ multiplex PCR; TCRdb stores just in-frame clones and leaves some out. Of almost 700,000 clones in the sample, roughly 94% were seen once. Source material: naive CD8+ T cells sorted from blood. All receptors come from a man aged 25-45 years in good health. Both conserved end residues are part of each CDR3. Clone size is given for some rows only: seen once, a few or many times, or a class if the clone is expanded.

TRBV19	few	TRBJ2-7	CASSLSLGYEQYF
TRBV5-1	.	TRBJ2-2	CASAGTGGQEELFF
TRBV30	.	TRBJ2-2	CASGTVNTGELFF
TRBV19	few	TRBJ2-7	CASSVAGDTSYEQYF
TRBV7-9	.	TRBJ2-5	CASSSGRLAGDWGTQYF
TRBV11-2	.	TRBJ2-6	CASSQRRATGANVLTF
TRBV27	.	TRBJ2-6	CASSLSAQGSGANVLTF
TRBV4-1	.	TRBJ2-1	CASTEEGSGLAYNEQFF
TRBV29-1	.	TRBJ2-3	CSVEDLLGRGTDTQYF
TRBV5-4	.	TRBJ1-5	CASSYWTGGVNNQPQHF
TRBV7-9	.	TRBJ2-2	CASSSRTGATGELFF
TRBV5-1	.	TRBJ2-2	CASSLGFRQELGTGELFF
TRBV20-1	.	TRBJ1-1	CSVPQGAEAFF
TRBV27	.	TRBJ2-3	CASSLAGTDTQYF
TRBV2	.	TRBJ2-2	CASRRKGRTGELFF
TRBV7-8	once	TRBJ1-4	CASGAHGQLFF
TRBV2	.	TRBJ2-1	CASSGSGSANNEQFF
TRBV4-1	.	TRBJ1-1	CASSQETQRLHTEAFF
TRBV7-8	.	TRBJ1-5	CASSFGSNQPQHF
TRBV6-1	.	TRBJ1-3	CASGTGRGNTIYF
TRBV11-2	once	TRBJ2-1	CASSLGLAQFF
TRBV6-5	once	TRBJ1-5	CASSYSGEAQPQHF
TRBV10-2	few	TRBJ2-1	CASSESNPYEQFF
TRBV27	once	TRBJ2-7	CASSLSPRSYEQYF
TRBV5-6	.	TRBJ1-1	CASSLTGDTEAFF
TRBV27	.	TRBJ2-1	CASSLYPEGPYNEQFF
TRBV7-9	.	TRBJ1-4	CASSLGFEVDLSVKLFF
TRBV9	.	TRBJ2-1	CASSVASNNEQFF
TRBV11-1	.	TRBJ2-1	CASSSGTSGGNEQFF
TRBV7-9	few	TRBJ1-5	CASSPGQTSNQPQHF
TRBV4-2	.	TRBJ2-2	CASSQVGRGRPNTGELFF
TRBV13	.	TRBJ2-1	CASSPRLADRSSYNEQFF
TRBV25-1	.	TRBJ2-3	CASSSGLAGLSSTDTQYF
TRBV6-6	.	TRBJ2-5	CASSYSWEETQYF
TRBV6-6	.	TRBJ2-1	CASSYSTLAEANEQFF
TRBV11-1	.	TRBJ2-3	CASSFLTSGSDDTQYF
TRBV19	.	TRBJ2-6	CASSILDSSKGANVLTF
TRBV7-8	.	TRBJ2-1	CASRSSRGSSYNEQFF
TRBV27	.	TRBJ2-7	CASSPGTEGSYEQYF
TRBV28	.	TRBJ2-2	CATKDRGLVGTGELFF
TRBV27	.	TRBJ2-5	CASSPGLAQETQYF
TRBV7-8	.	TRBJ2-1	CASTRAGTTKNNEQFF
TRBV6-9	.	TRBJ1-4	CARNLALGTGEGNEKLFF
TRBV5-1	.	TRBJ2-1	CASSAGLAGGLYNEQFF
TRBV7-3	.	TRBJ2-1	CASSPRLDNEQFF
TRBV7-6	once	TRBJ2-1	CASSLEAGGYNEQFF
TRBV7-8	.	TRBJ2-3	CASSLHRADSTDTQYF
TRBV19	.	TRBJ2-2	CASSAKGDSKF
TRBV7-9	.	TRBJ1-2	CASSSGRQGVDYTF
TRBV9	.	TRBJ2-4	CASSVQTGENIQYF
TRBV29-1	.	TRBJ1-2	CSVEGNDYGYTF
TRBV7-6	.	TRBJ1-1	CASSSMQDRAFEAFF
TRBV11-2	once	TRBJ1-5	CASTKGAGINQPQHF